This T cell receptor beta chain is from a study of blood T cell repertoires in COVID-19. With V trimmed by 1 base and J by 8 bases, 32 bases remained unmatched. The CDR3 consists of 23 residues. Germline V gene lookup returns CDR1 LGHNT and CDR2 FRNRAP. Clones were read by immunoSEQ multiplex PCR, and TCRdb kept only the in-frame ones, dropping some. This table has 97,000 or so clones, 60% to 80% appearing once. Sequences were obtained from peripheral blood. The TCR sequence derives from a man between 60 and 70 years old with active or convalescent COVID-19. V gene TRBV12-5 combines with J gene TRBJ2-3; 8 bases align to TRBD1. In DNA, the CDR3 is TGTGCTAGTGGTTTGGCCCCTCCTCTCAGGGGGCCCACATTTAAAACCGGGGATGTTACGCAGTATTTT. Translation: CASGLAPPLRGPTFKTGDVTQYF.